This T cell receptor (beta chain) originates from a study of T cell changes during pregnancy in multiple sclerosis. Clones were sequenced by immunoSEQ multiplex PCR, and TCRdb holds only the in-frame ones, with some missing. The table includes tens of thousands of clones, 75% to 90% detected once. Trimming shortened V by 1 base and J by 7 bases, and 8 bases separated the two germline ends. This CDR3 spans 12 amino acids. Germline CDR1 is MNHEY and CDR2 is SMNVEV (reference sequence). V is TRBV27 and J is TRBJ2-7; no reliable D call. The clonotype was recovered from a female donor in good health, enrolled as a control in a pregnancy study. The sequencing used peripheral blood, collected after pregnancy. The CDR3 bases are TGTGCCAGCAGTTTATTAGGAGCTGAGCAGTACTTC. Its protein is CASSLLGAEQYF.